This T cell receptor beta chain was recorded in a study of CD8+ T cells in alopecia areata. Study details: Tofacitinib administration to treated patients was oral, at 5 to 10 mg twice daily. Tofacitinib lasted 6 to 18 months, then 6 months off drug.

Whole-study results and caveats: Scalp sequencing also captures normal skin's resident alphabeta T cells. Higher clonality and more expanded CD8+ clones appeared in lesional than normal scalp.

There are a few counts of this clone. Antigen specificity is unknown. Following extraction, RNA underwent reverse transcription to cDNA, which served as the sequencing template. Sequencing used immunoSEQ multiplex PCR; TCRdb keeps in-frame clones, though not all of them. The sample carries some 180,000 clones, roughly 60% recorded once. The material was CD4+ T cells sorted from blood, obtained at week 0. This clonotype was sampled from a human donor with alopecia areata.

CDR3 nucleotide sequence: TGTGCCAGTAGTATAAGCTCCGGGAACCACGAGCAGTACTTC. Its protein product is CASSISSGNHEQYF. The gene calls are TRBV19 and TRBJ2-7; D is perhaps TRBD2 (5 bases). The V gene's germline CDR1 is LNHDA and CDR2 SQIVND (reference sequence). The CDR3 length is 14 residues. The V gene lost 2 bases and the J gene lost 5 bases, with 13 bases spanning the gap.